These 23 T cell receptor beta chains came from one sample sequenced in a study of blood T cell repertoires in COVID-19. Measured with immunoSEQ multiplex PCR; TCRdb has only the in-frame clones, and not every one. This table has about 90,000 clones, about 90% appearing once. Sample: peripheral blood. These receptors were collected from a male donor with acute or convalescent COVID-19.

V is TRBV24-1 and J is TRBJ1-6; 7 nucleotides match TRBD1. Germline V gives CDR1 KGHDR, CDR2 SFDVKD. This CDR3 is 13 amino acids long. J lost 6 bases, V lost 8 bases, and 3 bases had no gene match. The CDR3 spells CATMRGPNSPLHF. DNA of the CDR3: TGTGCCACCATGAGGGGGCCTAATTCACCCCTCCACTTT.

V and J are TRBV7-6 and TRBJ1-4; TRBD1 aligns across 10 bases. After removal of 5 bases from V and 7 bases from J, the junction contained 4 bases not matched to a gene. The germline V gene has CDR1 SGHVS and CDR2 FNYEAQ. The CDR3 has 14 amino acids. CDR3 in amino acids: CASSRGQGGEKLFF. CDR3 DNA: TGTGCCAGCAGCCGTGGACAGGGGGGTGAAAAACTGTTTTTT.

The chain employs TRBV7-9 and TRBJ2-3, with TRBD1 identical over 7 bases. Germline loops: CDR1 SEHNR, CDR2 FQNEAQ (reference sequence). V trimming: 5 bases; J trimming: 3 bases; junction bases outside the gene matches: 11. The CDR3 is 16 amino acids. The CDR3 bases are TGTGCCAGCAGCGACCCTCGAGGGGGCGGGACAGATACGCAGTATTTT. This codes for CASSDPRGGGTDTQYF.

This chain joins TRBV7-2 and TRBJ1-2, with 12 bases matching TRBD1. There are 18 residues in the CDR3. Germline CDR1 reads SGHTA; CDR2 reads FQGNSA. With 1 base clipped from V and 4 bases from J, the junction kept 10 bases outside the gene matches. Here the CDR3 DNA reads TGTGCCAGCAGCTTAGTAACGGGACAGGGGGCGAGGGGCTATGGCTACACCTTC. Residues: CASSLVTGQGARGYGYTF.

The V gene is TRBV7-9, the J gene TRBJ1-3; weak D call: TRBD1 (6 bases). Germline values: CDR1 SEHNR, CDR2 FQNEAQ (reference sequence). The CDR3 contains 13 residues. Trimming stripped 3 bases from V and 4 bases from J, with 7 bases between. The CDR3 reads CASSLQGGNTIYF. CDR3 coding DNA: TGTGCCAGCAGCTTGCAGGGGGGAAACACCATATATTTT.

V usage is TRBV19 and J usage is TRBJ2-7; tentatively, D is TRBD1 (6 bases). CDR3 size: 15 residues. V gave up 6 bases and J gave up 3 bases, with 18 bases separating them. The germline CDR1 and CDR2 sequences are LNHDA and SQIVND (reference sequence). The CDR3 DNA follows: TGTGCCAGTAGATTCCAATCCGGACAGATCTACGAGCAGTACTTC. This sequence encodes CASRFQSGQIYEQYF.

This chain uses TRBV2 with TRBJ1-5; D unresolved. Germline V gene data show CDR1 as SNHLY and CDR2 as FYNNEI. The CDR3 runs to 14 residues. Trimming took 1 base from V and 5 from J, leaving 9 bases between them. The CDR3 nucleotides are TGTGCCAGCAGTGAAGTTGTTTCGGATCAGCCCCAGCATTTT. This codes for CASSEVVSDQPQHF. Variable domain in full (rest from reference TRBV2 and TRBJ1-5): EPEVTQTPSHQVTQMGQEVILRCVPISNHLYFYWYRQILGQKVEFLVSFYNNEISEKSEIFDDQFSVERPDGSNFTLKIRSTKLEDSAMYFCASSEVVSDQPQHFGDGTRLSIL.

The chain is built from TRBV6-1 and TRBJ2-1; TRBD2 might be the D (7 bases). Per germline, CDR1 MNHNS and CDR2 SASEGT. The V gene lost 4 bases and the J gene lost 6 bases, with 19 bases spanning the gap. The CDR3 is 16 residues long. CDR3 sequence: CASSAPRGGGRNEQFF. The CDR3 DNA follows: TGTGCCAGCAGTGCCCCTAGAGGGGGGGGCCGCAATGAGCAGTTCTTC.

The chain has TRBV5-6 and TRBJ2-7; a weak D match, TRBD1 (5 bases). V gave up 4 bases and J gave up 3 bases, with 14 bases separating them. The CDR3 is 14 residues long. The germline V gene has CDR1 SGHDT and CDR2 YYEEEE. The CDR3 region has the DNA TGTGCCAGCAGCATACTTCAGGGATTCTACGAGCAGTACTTC. It codes for CASSILQGFYEQYF.

This chain uses TRBV19 with TRBJ2-2; 10 nucleotides match TRBD2. The CDR3 spans 14 residues. Germline V gene data show CDR1 as LNHDA and CDR2 as SQIVND (reference sequence). V lost 9 bases, J lost 4 bases, and 5 bases stayed unmatched. In DNA form, the CDR3 reads TGTGCCAGCCTAGCGGGGGAAACCACCGGGGAGCTGTTTTTT. Translation gives CASLAGETTGELFF.

V usage is TRBV9 and J usage is TRBJ2-1, with 11 bases matching TRBD2. CDR1 SGDLS and CDR2 YYNGEE come from the germline V gene. Losses at the gene ends were 4 bases for V and 0 bases for J; bases not matched to a gene: 15. This CDR3 region has 20 residues. DNA for the CDR3: TGTGCCAGCAGCAGGGGAGCGGGGCTAGCGGGGGGCCGCTCCTACAATGAGCAGTTCTTC. It encodes CASSRGAGLAGGRSYNEQFF.

The rearrangement joins TRBV6-5 to TRBJ1-2, with 11 bases lining up with TRBD1. The CDR3 totals 16 residues. Germline lookup yields CDR1 MNHEY and CDR2 SVGAGI. The V gene end was trimmed by 2 bases and the J gene end by 8 bases; junction bases not matched to a gene: 10. The CDR3, as DNA: TGTGCCAGCAGTTACCTCAGGACAGGGGGCGGATTCGGCTACACCTTC. It translates to CASSYLRTGGGFGYTF.

The chain links TRBV6-5 to TRBJ1-1; D is undetermined. V was shortened by 2 bases and J by 4 bases, with 8 bases between the two germline ends. The germline V gene encodes CDR1 MNHEY and CDR2 SVGAGI. The CDR3 extends over 13 amino acids. The CDR3 nucleotides read TGTGCCAGCAGTTACATCCGGAGCACTGAAGCTTTCTTT. The encoded protein is CASSYIRSTEAFF.

The chain links TRBV11-2 to TRBJ2-2; weak D call: TRBD1 (6 bases). The CDR3 loop spans 14 amino acids. Germline V lookup: CDR1 SGHAT, CDR2 FQNNGV. V was pared by 4 bases and J by 5 bases, with 11 bases between. CDR3 in amino acids: CASSSYRDTGELFF. DNA of the CDR3: TGTGCCAGCAGCTCTTACAGGGATACCGGGGAGCTGTTTTTT. Full variable domain (remainder filled in from reference TRBV11-2 and TRBJ2-2): EAGVAQSPRYKIIEKRQSVAFWCNPISGHATLYWYQQILGQGPKLLIQFQNNGVVDDSQLPKDRFSAERLKGVDSTLKIQPAKLEDSAVYLCASSSYRDTGELFFGEGSRLTVL.

The V gene is TRBV7-6, the J gene TRBJ2-1; 7 nucleotides align to TRBD1. The junction had 2 bases not matched to a gene; V was cut back by 3 bases and J by 0 bases. The germline V gene encodes CDR1 SGHVS and CDR2 FNYEAQ. This CDR3 has 15 amino acids. As DNA, the CDR3 is TGTGCCAGCAGCTTCGGGACAGTCTCCTACAATGAGCAGTTCTTC. Its translation: CASSFGTVSYNEQFF.

The V gene is TRBV6-5, the J gene TRBJ1-1, with 7 nucleotides matching TRBD1. Looked up from germline, CDR1 is MNHEY and CDR2 is SVGAGI. The CDR3 loop spans 15 amino acids. After removal of 6 bases from V and 0 bases from J, the junction contained 7 bases not matched to a gene. The CDR3 nucleotides read TGTGCCAGCAGAACGGGACAGCGCATGAACACTGAAGCTTTCTTT. It is translated as CASRTGQRMNTEAFF.

The genes are TRBV4-2 and TRBJ1-2; D might be TRBD1 (5 bases). Trimming took 3 bases from V and 3 from J, leaving 14 bases between them. CDR1 is LGHNA and CDR2 is YNFKEQ in the germline V gene. The length of the CDR3 is 15 residues. The CDR3 loop reads CASSQDRGDYYGYTF. In nucleotides, the CDR3 is TGTGCCAGCAGCCAGGATCGGGGGGACTACTATGGCTACACCTTC.

This clone was seen a handful of times. This chain uses TRBV29-1 with TRBJ2-5; D is possibly TRBD2 (6 bases). Germline V gene sequence: CDR1 SQVTM, CDR2 ANQGSEA. This CDR3 region has 12 residues. Trimming removed 1 base at V and 7 bases at J, with 10 bases between. DNA for the CDR3: TGCAGCGTTGAAGGGGGGGTGGGGACCCAGTACTTC. Residues: CSVEGGVGTQYF.

The V and J genes are TRBV10-2 and TRBJ1-2; no clear D. The CDR3 runs 12 residues. The ends were cut back, 1 base at V and 4 bases at J, with 4 bases in the middle. Per germline, CDR1 WSHSY and CDR2 SAAADI. The CDR3 region is CASSEYSYGYTF. In DNA, the CDR3 is TGCGCCAGCAGTGAGTATAGCTATGGCTACACCTTC.

The rearrangement links TRBV5-4 to TRBJ2-7; 10 bases map to TRBD2. V dropped 4 bases and J dropped 0; count of bases not matched to a gene: 13. The CDR3 is 18 residues long. Per germline, CDR1 SGHNT and CDR2 YYREEE (reference sequence). CDR3 bases: TGTGCCAGCAGCCGCTGGGTAGCGGGGGGCCAAAGCTCCTACGAGCAGTACTTC. Translation: CASSRWVAGGQSSYEQYF.

The chain is built from TRBV5-1 and TRBJ2-3; TRBD1 is a possible D gene (7 bases). Deletions cut 0 bases from V and 6 bases from J, with 11 bases between. In germline, CDR1 is SGHRS, CDR2 YFSETQ. CDR3 length: 14 residues. The CDR3 loop reads CASSLGRGQDTQYF. CDR3 nucleotide sequence: TGCGCCAGCAGCTTGGGGCGGGGACAGGATACGCAGTATTTT.

The chain's CDR3 is CASSASRQGGGNEQFF. Here the CDR3 DNA reads TGTGCCAGCAGTGCCTCCAGGCAGGGCGGAGGGAATGAGCAGTTCTTC. The chain employs TRBV6-4 and TRBJ2-1, with D possibly TRBD2 on 6 matching bases. The CDR3 is made up of 16 amino acids. The V end was cut by 4 bases, the J end by 7 bases, with 20 bases between. In germline, CDR1 is MRHNA, CDR2 SNTAGT.

The V call is TRBV4-2, the J call TRBJ2-3; 10 nucleotides align to TRBD2. This CDR3 has 17 amino acids. The germline V gene encodes CDR1 LGHNA and CDR2 YNFKEQ. V dropped 4 bases and J dropped 1; count of bases not matched to a gene: 8. CDR3 region: CASSRSRLAGGTDTQYF. Written as DNA, the CDR3 is TGTGCCAGCAGCCGCTCCCGGCTAGCGGGGGGCACAGATACGCAGTATTTT.